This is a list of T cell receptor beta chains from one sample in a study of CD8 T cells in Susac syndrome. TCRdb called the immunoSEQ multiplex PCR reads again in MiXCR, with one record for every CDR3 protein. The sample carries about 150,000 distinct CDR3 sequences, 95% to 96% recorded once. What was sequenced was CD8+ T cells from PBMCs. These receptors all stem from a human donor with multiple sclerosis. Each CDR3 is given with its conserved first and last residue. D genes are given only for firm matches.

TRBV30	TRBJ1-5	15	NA	CAWTSGEVSNQPQHF
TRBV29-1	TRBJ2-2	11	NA	CSVDRGGELFF
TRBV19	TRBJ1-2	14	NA	CASSMGSGFNGYTF
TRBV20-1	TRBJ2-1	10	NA	CSAIDNEQFF
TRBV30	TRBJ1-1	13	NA	CAWSWGVNTEAFF
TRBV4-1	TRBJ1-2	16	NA	CASSQDLNSVNYGYTF
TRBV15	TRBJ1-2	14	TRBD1	CATSLRQGTGGYTF
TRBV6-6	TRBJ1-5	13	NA	CASSYGFNQPQHF
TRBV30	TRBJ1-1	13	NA	CAWSAGTGTEAFF
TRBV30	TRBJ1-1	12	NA	CAWSGGSTEAFF
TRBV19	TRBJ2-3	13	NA	CATCRGAGDTQYF
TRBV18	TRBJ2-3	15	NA	CASSLGIRLTDTQYF
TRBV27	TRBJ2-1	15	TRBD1	CASSLGTGYRHEQFF
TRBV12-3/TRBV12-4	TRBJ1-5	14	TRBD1	CASSRTGTNQPQHF
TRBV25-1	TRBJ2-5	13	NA	CASSDRFQETQYF
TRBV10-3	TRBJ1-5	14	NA	CAISEGGSNQPQHF
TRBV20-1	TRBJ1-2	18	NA	CSALPRTLRQVSDYGYTF
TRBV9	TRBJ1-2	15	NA	CASSVEAGINRTYTF
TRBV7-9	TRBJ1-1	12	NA	CASSSPSGEAFF
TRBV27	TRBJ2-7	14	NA	CASSFGGAGYEQYF
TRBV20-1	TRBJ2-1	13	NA	CSARDPRSYEQFF
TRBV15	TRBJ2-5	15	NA	CATSRDPPVVETQYF
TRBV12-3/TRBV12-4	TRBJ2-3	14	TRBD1	CASSSGQGPDTQYF
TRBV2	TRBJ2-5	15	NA	CASSEALGTKETQYF
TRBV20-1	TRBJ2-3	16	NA	CSAPRGPGASTDTQYF
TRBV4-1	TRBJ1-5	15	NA	CASRITVGPNQPQHF
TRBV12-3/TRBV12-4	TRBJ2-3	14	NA	CASSSTGSPDTQYF